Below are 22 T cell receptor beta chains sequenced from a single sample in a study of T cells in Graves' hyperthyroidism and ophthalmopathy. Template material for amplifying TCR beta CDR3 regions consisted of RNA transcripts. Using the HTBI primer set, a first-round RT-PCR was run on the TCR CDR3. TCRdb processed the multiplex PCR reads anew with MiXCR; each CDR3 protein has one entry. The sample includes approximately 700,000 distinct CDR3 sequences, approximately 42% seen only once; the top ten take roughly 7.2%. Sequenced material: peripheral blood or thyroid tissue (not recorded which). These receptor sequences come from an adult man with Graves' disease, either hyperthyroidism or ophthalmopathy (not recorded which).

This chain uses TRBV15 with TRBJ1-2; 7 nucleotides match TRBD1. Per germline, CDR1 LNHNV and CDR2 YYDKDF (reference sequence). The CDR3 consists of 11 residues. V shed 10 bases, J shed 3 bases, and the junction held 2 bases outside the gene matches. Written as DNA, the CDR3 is TGTGCCAGTGGACAGGACTATGGCTACACCTTC. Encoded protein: CASGQDYGYTF.

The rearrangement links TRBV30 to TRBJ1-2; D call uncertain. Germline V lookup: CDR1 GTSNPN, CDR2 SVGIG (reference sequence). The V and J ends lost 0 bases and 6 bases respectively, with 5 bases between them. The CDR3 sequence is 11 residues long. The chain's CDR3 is CAWSVLDGYTF. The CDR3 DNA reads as TGTGCCTGGAGTGTACTTGATGGCTACACCTTC.

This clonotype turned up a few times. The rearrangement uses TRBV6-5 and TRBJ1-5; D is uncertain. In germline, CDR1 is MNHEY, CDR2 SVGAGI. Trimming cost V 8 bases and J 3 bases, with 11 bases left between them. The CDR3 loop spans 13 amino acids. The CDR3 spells CASGGVNNQPQHF. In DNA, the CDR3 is TGTGCCAGCGGTGGGGTAAACAATCAGCCCCAGCATTTT.

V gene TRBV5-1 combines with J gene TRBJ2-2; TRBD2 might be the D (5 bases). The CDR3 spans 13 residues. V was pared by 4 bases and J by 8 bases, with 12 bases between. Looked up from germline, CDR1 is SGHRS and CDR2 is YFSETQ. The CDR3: CASSPDWGGELFF. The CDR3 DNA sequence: TGCGCCAGCAGCCCGGACTGGGGTGGGGAGCTGTTTTTT.

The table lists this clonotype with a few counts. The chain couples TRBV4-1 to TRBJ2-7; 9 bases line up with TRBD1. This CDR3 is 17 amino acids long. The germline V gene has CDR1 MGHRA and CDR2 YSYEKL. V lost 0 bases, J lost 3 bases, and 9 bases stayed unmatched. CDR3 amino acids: CASSQEERGQGIYEQYF. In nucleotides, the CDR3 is TGCGCCAGCAGCCAAGAAGAGAGGGGACAGGGTATCTACGAGCAGTACTTC.

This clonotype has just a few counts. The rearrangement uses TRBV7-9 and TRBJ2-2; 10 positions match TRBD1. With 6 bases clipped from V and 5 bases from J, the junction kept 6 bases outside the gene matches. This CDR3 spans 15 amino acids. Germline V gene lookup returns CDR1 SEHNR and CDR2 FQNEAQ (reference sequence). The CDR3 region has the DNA TGTGCCAGCAGTTACCGGGACAGGGGTACCGGGGAGCTGTTTTTT. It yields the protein CASSYRDRGTGELFF.

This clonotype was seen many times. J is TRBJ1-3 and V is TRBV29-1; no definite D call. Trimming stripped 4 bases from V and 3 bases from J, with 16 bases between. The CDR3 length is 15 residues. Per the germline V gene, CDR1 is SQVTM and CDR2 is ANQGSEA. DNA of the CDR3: TGCAGCGTTGGCGGATCGAGGGCGGGTGGAAACACCATATATTTT. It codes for CSVGGSRAGGNTIYF.

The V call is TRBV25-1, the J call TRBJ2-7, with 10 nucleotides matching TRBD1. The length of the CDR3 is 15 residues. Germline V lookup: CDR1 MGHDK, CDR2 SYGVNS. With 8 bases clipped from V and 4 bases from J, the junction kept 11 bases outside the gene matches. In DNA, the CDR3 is TGTGCCAGCGTTGAAGGGGACAGGGGAGGATACGAGCAGTACTTC. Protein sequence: CASVEGDRGGYEQYF.

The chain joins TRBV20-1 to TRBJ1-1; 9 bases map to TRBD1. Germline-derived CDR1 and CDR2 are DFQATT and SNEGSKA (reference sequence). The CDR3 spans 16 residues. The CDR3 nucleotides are TGCAGCGTTGATCTCGGGGGGGGGACAGGGCTTACTGAAGCTTTCTTT. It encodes CSVDLGGGTGLTEAFF.

CDR3 protein: CASSQTSGGGYTF. In DNA form, the CDR3 reads TGTGCCAGCAGTCAGACCTCGGGGGGAGGCTACACCTTC. The chain links TRBV12-3 or TRBV12-4 to TRBJ1-2, with D perhaps matching TRBD1 (5 bases). The V gene lost 5 bases and the J gene lost 8 bases, with 15 bases spanning the gap. The CDR3 loop spans 13 amino acids.

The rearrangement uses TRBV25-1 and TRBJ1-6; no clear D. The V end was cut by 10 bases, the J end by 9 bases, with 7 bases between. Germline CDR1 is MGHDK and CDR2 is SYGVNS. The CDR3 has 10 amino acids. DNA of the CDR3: TGTGCCACCGGGAGTTCACCCCTCCACTTT. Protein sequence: CATGSSPLHF.

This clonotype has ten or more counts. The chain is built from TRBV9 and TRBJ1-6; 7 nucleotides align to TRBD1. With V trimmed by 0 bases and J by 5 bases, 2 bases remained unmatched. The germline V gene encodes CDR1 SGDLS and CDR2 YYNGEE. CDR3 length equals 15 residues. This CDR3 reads CASSVGGGDNSPLHF. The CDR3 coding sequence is TGTGCCAGCAGCGTAGGAGGGGGCGATAATTCACCCCTCCACTTT.

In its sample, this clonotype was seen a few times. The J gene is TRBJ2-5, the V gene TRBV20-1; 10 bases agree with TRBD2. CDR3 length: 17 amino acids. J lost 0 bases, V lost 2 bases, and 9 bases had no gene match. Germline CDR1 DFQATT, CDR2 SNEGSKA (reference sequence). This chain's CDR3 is CSARTMGLASYQETQYF. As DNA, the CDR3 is TGCAGTGCTAGAACGATGGGACTAGCGTCTTACCAAGAGACCCAGTACTTC.

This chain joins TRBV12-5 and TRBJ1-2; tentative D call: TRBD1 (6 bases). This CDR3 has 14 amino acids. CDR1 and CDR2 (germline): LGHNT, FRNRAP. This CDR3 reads CASSSSGGDDGYTF. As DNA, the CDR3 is TGTGCCAGCAGTTCCTCTGGGGGCGACGATGGCTACACCTTC.

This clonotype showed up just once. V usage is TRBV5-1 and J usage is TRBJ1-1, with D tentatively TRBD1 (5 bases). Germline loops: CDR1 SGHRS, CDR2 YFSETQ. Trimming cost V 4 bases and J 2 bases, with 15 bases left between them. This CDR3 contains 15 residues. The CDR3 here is CASSVTAALNTEAFF. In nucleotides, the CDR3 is TGCGCCAGCAGCGTGACAGCGGCCCTAAACACTGAAGCTTTCTTT. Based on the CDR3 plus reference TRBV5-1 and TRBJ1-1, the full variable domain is KAGVTQTPRYLIKTRGQQVTLSCSPISGHRSVSWYQQTPGQGLQFLFEYFSETQRNKGNFPGRFSGRQFSNSRSEMNVSTLELGDSALYLCASSVTAALNTEAFFGQGTRLTVV.

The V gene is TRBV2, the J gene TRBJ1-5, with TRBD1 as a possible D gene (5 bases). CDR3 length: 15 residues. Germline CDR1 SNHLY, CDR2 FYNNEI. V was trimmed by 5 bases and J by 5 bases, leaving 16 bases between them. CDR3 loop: CASSPGGRWDQPQHF. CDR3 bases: TGTGCCAGCAGTCCCGGGGGACGGTGGGATCAGCCCCAGCATTTT. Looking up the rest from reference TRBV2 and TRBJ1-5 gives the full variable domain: EPEVTQTPSHQVTQMGQEVILRCVPISNHLYFYWYRQILGQKVEFLVSFYNNEISEKSEIFDDQFSVERPDGSNFTLKIRSTKLEDSAMYFCASSPGGRWDQPQHFGDGTRLSIL.

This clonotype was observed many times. The CDR3 here is CSSVQGASTEAFF. The CDR3 bases are TGCAGCTCTGTACAGGGGGCCAGTACTGAAGCTTTCTTT. The V call is TRBV29-1, the J call TRBJ1-1; 9 nucleotides match TRBD1. The V gene end was trimmed by 8 bases and the J gene end by 5 bases; junction bases not matched to a gene: 9. This CDR3 is 13 amino acids long. CDR1 and CDR2 from the germline V gene are SQVTM and ANQGSEA. Variable domain in full (rest from reference TRBV29-1 and TRBJ1-1): SAVISQKPSRDICQRGTSLTIQCQVDSQVTMMFWYRQQPGQSLTLIATANQGSEATYESGFVIDKFPISRPNLTFSTLTVSNMSPEDSSIYLCSSVQGASTEAFFGQGTRLTVV.

The CDR3 loop reads CSATGLFQETQYF. CDR3 DNA: TGCAGTGCCACGGGACTGTTTCAAGAGACCCAGTACTTC. The rearrangement links TRBV20-1 to TRBJ2-5; D possibly corresponds to TRBD2 (6 bases). The CDR3 length is 13 residues. Germline CDR1 and CDR2: DFQATT and SNEGSKA (reference sequence). V gave up 6 bases and J gave up 2 bases, with 13 bases separating them.

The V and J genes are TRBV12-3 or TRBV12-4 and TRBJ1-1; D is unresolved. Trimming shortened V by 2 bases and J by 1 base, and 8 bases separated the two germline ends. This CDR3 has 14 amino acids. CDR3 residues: CASSLLAQNTEAFF. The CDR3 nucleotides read TGTGCCAGCAGTTTATTAGCCCAGAACACTGAAGCTTTCTTT.

CDR3 nucleotides: TGCGCCAGCAGTCCGGCCGGGGGGCGTACACAGCCCCAGCATTTT. Translating it yields CASSPAGGRTQPQHF. The chain uses TRBV10-2 and TRBJ1-5; perhaps TRBD1 as D (6 bases). Trimming took off 5 bases at V and 7 bases at J, with 18 bases between the two ends. Germline V gene sequence: CDR1 WSHSY, CDR2 SAAADI. This CDR3 region has 15 residues.

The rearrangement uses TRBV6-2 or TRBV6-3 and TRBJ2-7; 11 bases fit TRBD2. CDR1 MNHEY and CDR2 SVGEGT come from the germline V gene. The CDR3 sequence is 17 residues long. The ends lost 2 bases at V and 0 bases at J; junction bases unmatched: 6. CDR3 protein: CASSYLTTSGTSYEQYF. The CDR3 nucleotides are TGTGCCAGCAGTTACCTTACGACTAGCGGGACCTCCTACGAGCAGTACTTC.

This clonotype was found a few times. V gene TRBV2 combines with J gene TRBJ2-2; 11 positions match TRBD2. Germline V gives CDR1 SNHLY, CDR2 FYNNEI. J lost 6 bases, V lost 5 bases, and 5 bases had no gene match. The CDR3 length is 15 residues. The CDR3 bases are TGTGCCAGCAGTTTAGCGGGAGGGCCGTCCGGGGAGCTGTTTTTT. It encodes CASSLAGGPSGELFF.